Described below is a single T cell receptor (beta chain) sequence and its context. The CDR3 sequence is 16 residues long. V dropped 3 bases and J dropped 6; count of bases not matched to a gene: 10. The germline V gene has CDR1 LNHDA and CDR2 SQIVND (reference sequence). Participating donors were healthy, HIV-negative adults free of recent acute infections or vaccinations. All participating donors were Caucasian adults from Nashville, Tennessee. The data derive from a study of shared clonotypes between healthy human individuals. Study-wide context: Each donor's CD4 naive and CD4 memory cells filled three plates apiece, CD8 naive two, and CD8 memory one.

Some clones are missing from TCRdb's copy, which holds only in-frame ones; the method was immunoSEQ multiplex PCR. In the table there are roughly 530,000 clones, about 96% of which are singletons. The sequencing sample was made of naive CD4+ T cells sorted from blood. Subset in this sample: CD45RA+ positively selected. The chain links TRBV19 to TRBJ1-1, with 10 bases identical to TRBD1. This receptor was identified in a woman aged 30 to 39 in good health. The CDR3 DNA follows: TGTGCCAGTAGTATTGGGGACAGGGGTAAATTCCCTGAAGCTTTCTTT. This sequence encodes CASSIGDRGKFPEAFF. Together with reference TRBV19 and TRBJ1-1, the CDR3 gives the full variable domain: DGGITQSPKYLFRKEGQNVTLSCEQNLNHDAMYWYRQDPGQGLRLIYYSQIVNDFQKGDIAEGYSVSREKKESFPLTVTSAQKNPTAFYLCASSIGDRGKFPEAFFGQGTRLTVV.